This entry describes one T cell receptor (beta chain). The CDR3 is 13 residues long. The V gene's germline CDR1 is SGHRS and CDR2 YFSETQ. The ends lost 0 bases at V and 8 bases at J; junction bases unmatched: 2. Authors' methods: Amplification with reference gene primers provided the estimates of nucleated cell counts. Profiled with immunoSEQ multiplex PCR; TCRdb holds only in-frame clones, not every one. Clonal size and the V and J genes are those of that table, whereas D and trimming came from the DNA. The sample includes 70,000 to 95,000 clones, 75% to 90% of them seen just once. These data originate in a study of blood T cell repertoires in COVID-19. Study as a whole: Some COVID-19 samples were acute and others convalescent; all came from the United States, Italy and Spain.

V is TRBV5-1 and J is TRBJ1-1; 9 bases agree with TRBD1. The specimen sequenced was peripheral blood. The sequence was collected from a woman older than 75 with active COVID-19. The CDR3 DNA sequence: TGCGCCAGCAGCTTGGCACAGGGGGCGGAAGCTTTCTTT. Protein sequence: CASSLAQGAEAFF.